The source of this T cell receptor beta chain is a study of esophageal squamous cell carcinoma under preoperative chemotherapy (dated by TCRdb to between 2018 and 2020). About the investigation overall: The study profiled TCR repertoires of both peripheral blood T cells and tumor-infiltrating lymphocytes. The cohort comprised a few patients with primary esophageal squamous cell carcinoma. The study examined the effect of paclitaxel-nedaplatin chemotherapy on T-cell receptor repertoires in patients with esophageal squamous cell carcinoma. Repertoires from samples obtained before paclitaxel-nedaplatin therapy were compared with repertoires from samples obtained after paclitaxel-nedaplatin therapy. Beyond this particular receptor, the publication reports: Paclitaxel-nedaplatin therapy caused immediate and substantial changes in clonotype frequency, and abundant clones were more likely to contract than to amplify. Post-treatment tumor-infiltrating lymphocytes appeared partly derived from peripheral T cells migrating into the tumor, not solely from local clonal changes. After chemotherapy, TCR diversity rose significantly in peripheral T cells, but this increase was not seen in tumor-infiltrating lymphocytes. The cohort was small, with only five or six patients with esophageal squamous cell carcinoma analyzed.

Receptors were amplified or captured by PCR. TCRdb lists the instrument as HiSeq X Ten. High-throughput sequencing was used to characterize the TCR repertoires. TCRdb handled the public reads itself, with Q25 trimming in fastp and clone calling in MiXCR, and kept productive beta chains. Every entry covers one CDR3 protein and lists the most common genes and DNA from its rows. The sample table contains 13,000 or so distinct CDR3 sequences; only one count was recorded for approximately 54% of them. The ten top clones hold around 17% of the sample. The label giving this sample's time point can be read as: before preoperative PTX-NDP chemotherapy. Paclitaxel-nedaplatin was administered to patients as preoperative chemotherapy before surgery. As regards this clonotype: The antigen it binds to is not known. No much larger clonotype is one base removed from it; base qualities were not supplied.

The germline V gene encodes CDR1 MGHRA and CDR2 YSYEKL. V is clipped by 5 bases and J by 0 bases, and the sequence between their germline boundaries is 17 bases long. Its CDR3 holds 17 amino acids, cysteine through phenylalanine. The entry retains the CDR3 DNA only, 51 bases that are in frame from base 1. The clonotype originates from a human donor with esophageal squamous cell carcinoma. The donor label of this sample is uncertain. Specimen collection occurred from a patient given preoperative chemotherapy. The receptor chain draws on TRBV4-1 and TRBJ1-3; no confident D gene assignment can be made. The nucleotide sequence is TGCGCCAGCAGCTTGAGTCCGAGAAGCAGCTCTGGAAACACCATATATTTT. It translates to CASSLSPRSSSGNTIYF.